Below are 22 T cell receptor beta chains sequenced from a single sample in a study of blood T cell repertoires in COVID-19. Sequencing used immunoSEQ multiplex PCR; TCRdb keeps in-frame clones, though not all of them. The table lists 300,000 to 400,000 clones, 85% to 90% of them singletons. What was sequenced was peripheral blood. Receptor source: a woman aged 25 to 45 with COVID-19, enrolled during active disease.

This chain links TRBV11-2 with TRBJ2-1; 8 bases match TRBD2. The CDR3 contains 17 residues. Trimming removed 1 base from V and 5 bases from J; junction bases left unmatched: 10. Germline CDR1 reads SGHAT; CDR2 reads FQNNGV. The CDR3 spells CASSLGWAGGLHNEQFF. The CDR3 DNA is TGTGCCAGCAGCTTAGGTTGGGCGGGAGGCCTTCACAATGAGCAGTTCTTC.

This clone was seen only once. Other DNA variants within this sample encode the same CDR3. The V call is TRBV20-1, the J call TRBJ2-3; D possibly corresponds to TRBD1 (5 bases). Germline values: CDR1 DFQATT, CDR2 SNEGSKA (reference sequence). V dropped 6 bases and J dropped 5 bases, with 9 bases sitting between them. The CDR3 loop spans 11 amino acids. The CDR3 here is CSALRGDTQYF. The CDR3 nucleotides are TGCAGTGCACTAAGGGGAGATACGCAGTATTTT.

The chain joins TRBV5-6 to TRBJ1-2; 7 bases map to TRBD1. This CDR3 has 16 residues. Germline V gene lookup returns CDR1 SGHDT and CDR2 YYEEEE. Losses at the gene ends were 0 bases for V and 1 base for J; bases not matched to a gene: 6. CDR3 in DNA: TGTGCCAGCAGCTTGGGCGGGACAGCGGTTAACTATGGCTACACCTTC. Amino acids: CASSLGGTAVNYGYTF.

V usage is TRBV18 and J usage is TRBJ1-1; TRBD1 matches at 7 bases. Unmatched junction bases numbered 9, after V lost 6 bases and J lost 5 bases. The length of the CDR3 is 14 residues. CDR1 is KGHSH and CDR2 is LQKENI in the germline V gene. The DNA for the CDR3 is TGTGCCAGCTCCCCCCGGGACAGCGAGACTGAAGCTTTCTTT. It translates to CASSPRDSETEAFF.

The chain uses TRBV2 and TRBJ2-1; TRBD1 might be the D (6 bases). V dropped 6 bases and J dropped 4 bases, with 10 bases sitting between them. The CDR3 runs 13 residues. Germline V lookup: CDR1 SNHLY, CDR2 FYNNEI. This chain's CDR3 is CASRGTPYNEQFF. The CDR3, as DNA: TGTGCCAGCAGAGGGACACCATACAATGAGCAGTTCTTC.

The chain links TRBV24-1 to TRBJ1-2, with TRBD1 matching 7 bases. Unmatched junction bases numbered 6, after V lost 5 bases and J lost 4 bases. Germline CDR1 is KGHDR and CDR2 is SFDVKD. The CDR3 is 14 residues long. The CDR3 DNA follows: TGTGCCACCAGTGCCACGGACAGGCGCTATGGCTACACCTTC. Translating gives CATSATDRRYGYTF.

This sequence joins TRBV6-5 and TRBJ2-7; TRBD1 matches at 8 bases. Germline CDR1 is MNHEY and CDR2 is SVGAGI. The ends lost 8 bases at V and 0 bases at J; junction bases unmatched: 9. The CDR3 runs 15 residues. The CDR3 here is CASDRGTGPSYEQYF. CDR3 nucleotide sequence: TGTGCCAGCGACCGAGGGACAGGACCCTCCTACGAGCAGTACTTC.

This sequence joins TRBV5-1 and TRBJ2-2; no firm D call. Germline V gene lookup returns CDR1 SGHRS and CDR2 YFSETQ. V was cut by 0 bases and J by 5 bases, with 8 bases left in between. This CDR3 comprises 14 residues. The CDR3 region is CASSLEQRTGELFF. The CDR3 coding sequence is TGCGCCAGCAGCTTGGAACAGAGAACCGGGGAGCTGTTTTTT. Looking up the rest from reference TRBV5-1 and TRBJ2-2 gives the full variable domain: KAGVTQTPRYLIKTRGQQVTLSCSPISGHRSVSWYQQTPGQGLQFLFEYFSETQRNKGNFPGRFSGRQFSNSRSEMNVSTLELGDSALYLCASSLEQRTGELFFGEGSRLTVL.

The CDR3 nucleotides read TGTGCCAGCAGTTACTCTACAGGGGGCGCAAGGAATGAGCAGTTCTTC. As protein: CASSYSTGGARNEQFF. The genes are TRBV6-5 and TRBJ2-1, with TRBD1 matching over 9 bases. Unmatched junction bases numbered 7, after V lost 0 bases and J lost 7 bases. CDR1 MNHEY and CDR2 SVGAGI come from the germline V gene. This CDR3 contains 16 residues.

This clone has only one observation. V usage is TRBV18 and J usage is TRBJ1-2, with TRBD1 identical over 8 bases. Per the germline V gene, CDR1 is KGHSH and CDR2 is LQKENI. V lost 3 bases, J lost 5 bases, and 8 bases stayed unmatched. There are 15 residues in the CDR3. The CDR3 reads CASSPEQGEVYGYTF. As DNA, the CDR3 is TGTGCCAGCTCACCTGAACAGGGGGAGGTGTATGGCTACACCTTC.

The chain is built from TRBV27 and TRBJ1-5, with TRBD1 matching 8 bases. The J segment lost 3 bases and the V segment lost 2 bases, leaving 15 bases of the junction unmatched. The length of the CDR3 is 19 residues. Germline V gene lookup returns CDR1 MNHEY and CDR2 SMNVEV (reference sequence). The CDR3 DNA sequence: TGTGCCAGCAGTTTAAGTTTGTATGATGGGACAGGAAACAATCAGCCCCAGCATTTT. It encodes CASSLSLYDGTGNNQPQHF.

The rearrangement links TRBV19 to TRBJ1-1; 7 nucleotides line up with TRBD1. CDR1 is LNHDA, CDR2 SQIVND, per germline (reference sequence). Trimming at V came to 4 bases and at J to 5 bases, leaving 7 bases not matched to a gene. The CDR3 is made up of 14 amino acids. The DNA of the CDR3 is TGTGCCAGTAGTAAGACAGGGCGGGGAACTGAAGCTTTCTTT. The encoded protein is CASSKTGRGTEAFF. Supplemented by reference TRBV19 and TRBJ1-1, the full variable domain reads DGGITQSPKYLFRKEGQNVTLSCEQNLNHDAMYWYRQDPGQGLRLIYYSQIVNDFQKGDIAEGYSVSREKKESFPLTVTSAQKNPTAFYLCASSKTGRGTEAFFGQGTRLTVV.

This clone was detected only a few times. V gene TRBV2 combines with J gene TRBJ1-2; 7 bases line up with TRBD1. The germline gives CDR1 SNHLY, CDR2 FYNNEI. This CDR3 has 15 amino acids. The trim removed 4 bases at V and 1 base at J, leaving 6 bases unmatched. The CDR3 DNA reads as TGTGCCAGCAGTGGTCGGGACAGACTTAACTATGGCTACACCTTC. It codes for CASSGRDRLNYGYTF.

As for this clone: The same CDR3 also results from other DNA sequences found in this sample. The V call is TRBV6-5, the J call TRBJ1-1; the D gene is possibly TRBD1 (5 bases). The germline gives CDR1 MNHEY, CDR2 SVGAGI. CDR3 length: 15 amino acids. The V and J ends lost 0 bases and 2 bases respectively, with 10 bases between them. The CDR3 sequence: CASSYSTDPNTEAFF. CDR3 bases: TGTGCCAGCAGTTACTCGACAGACCCTAACACTGAAGCTTTCTTT.

This chain joins TRBV5-4 and TRBJ1-3; the D gene is possibly TRBD1 (6 bases). This CDR3 is 18 amino acids long. Germline V gene sequence: CDR1 SGHNT, CDR2 YYREEE (reference sequence). Trimming pared 0 bases from V and 3 bases from J, leaving 19 bases between. CDR3 DNA: TGTGCCAGCAGCTTGGATGTCGGGCGGGGGGCGCGTGGAAACACCATATATTTT. Amino acid sequence: CASSLDVGRGARGNTIYF.

The CDR3 loop reads CASSETDNSPLHF. In DNA form, the CDR3 reads TGCGCCAGCAGTGAGACGGATAATTCACCCCTCCACTTT. The rearrangement uses TRBV10-1 and TRBJ1-6; unclear D gene. CDR1 WNHNN and CDR2 SYGVQD come from the germline V gene (reference sequence). The CDR3 consists of 13 residues. V lost 2 bases and J 5 bases, leaving 4 bases between the germline ends.

V is TRBV3-1 (or the pseudogene TRBV3-2) and J is TRBJ2-2; 10 nucleotides agree with TRBD2. This CDR3 is built from 14 residues. With 7 bases clipped from V and 4 bases from J, the junction kept 3 bases outside the gene matches. Germline V gene sequence: CDR1 LGHDT, CDR2 YNNKEL (reference sequence). This CDR3 is CASTGTSVTGELFF. In DNA form, the CDR3 reads TGTGCCAGCACCGGGACTAGCGTCACCGGGGAGCTGTTTTTT.

The chain has TRBV5-1 and TRBJ2-7, with TRBD2 identical over 8 bases. The CDR3 runs to 15 residues. The V gene end was trimmed by 5 bases and the J gene end by 9 bases; junction bases not matched to a gene: 16. Germline V gene data show CDR1 as SGHRS and CDR2 as YFSETQ. CDR3 amino acids: CASRPFRAGDVWQYF. The CDR3 nucleotides are TGCGCCAGCAGGCCTTTCAGAGCGGGAGATGTCTGGCAGTACTTC.

The chain links TRBV28 to TRBJ2-1; 13 bases line up with TRBD2. CDR1 and CDR2 from the germline V gene are MDHEN and SYDVKM. Unmatched junction bases numbered 20, after V lost 6 bases and J lost 6 bases. This CDR3 contains 20 residues. The CDR3 coding sequence is TGTGCCAGCAGCCCGGTGGGGGCCTTCACTAGCGGGAGGGCCGCCAATGAGCAGTTCTTC. The encoded protein is CASSPVGAFTSGRAANEQFF.

The CDR3 nucleotides read TGCGCCAGCAGTAAAGGACAGTTTAGCAATCAGCCCCAGCATTTT. Its protein is CASSKGQFSNQPQHF. This rearrangement joins TRBV10-2 to TRBJ1-5; D perhaps matches TRBD1 (6 bases). From germline, CDR1 is WSHSY and CDR2 SAAADI. The V end was cut by 5 bases, the J end by 0 bases, with 11 bases between. CDR3 length: 15 amino acids.

A single count supports this clone. The chain carries TRBV7-8 and TRBJ1-4; TRBD1 aligns across 12 bases. The CDR3 is made up of 17 amino acids. Germline V gene data show CDR1 as SGHVS and CDR2 as FQNEAQ. J gave up 4 bases and V 3 bases, and 6 bases lay outside the gene matches. The CDR3 here is CASSLSGTGGINEKLFF. The CDR3, as DNA: TGTGCCAGCAGCTTGTCCGGGACAGGGGGCATTAATGAAAAACTGTTTTTT. Variable domain in full (rest from reference TRBV7-8 and TRBJ1-4): GAGVSQSPRYKVAKRGQDVALRCDPISGHVSLFWYQQALGQGPEFLTYFQNEAQLDKSGLPSDRFFAERPEGSVSTLKIQRTQQEDSAVYLCASSLSGTGGINEKLFFGSGTQLSVL.

The V and J genes are TRBV9 and TRBJ2-2; D possibly corresponds to TRBD2 (6 bases). CDR1 is SGDLS, CDR2 YYNGEE, per germline. The CDR3 is 15 amino acids. With 0 bases removed from V and 6 bases from J, the gap between germline ends came to 12 bases. CDR3 in DNA: TGTGCCAGCAGCGTAGGCAGCGGGTCGTCCGGGGAGCTGTTTTTT. It codes for CASSVGSGSSGELFF.